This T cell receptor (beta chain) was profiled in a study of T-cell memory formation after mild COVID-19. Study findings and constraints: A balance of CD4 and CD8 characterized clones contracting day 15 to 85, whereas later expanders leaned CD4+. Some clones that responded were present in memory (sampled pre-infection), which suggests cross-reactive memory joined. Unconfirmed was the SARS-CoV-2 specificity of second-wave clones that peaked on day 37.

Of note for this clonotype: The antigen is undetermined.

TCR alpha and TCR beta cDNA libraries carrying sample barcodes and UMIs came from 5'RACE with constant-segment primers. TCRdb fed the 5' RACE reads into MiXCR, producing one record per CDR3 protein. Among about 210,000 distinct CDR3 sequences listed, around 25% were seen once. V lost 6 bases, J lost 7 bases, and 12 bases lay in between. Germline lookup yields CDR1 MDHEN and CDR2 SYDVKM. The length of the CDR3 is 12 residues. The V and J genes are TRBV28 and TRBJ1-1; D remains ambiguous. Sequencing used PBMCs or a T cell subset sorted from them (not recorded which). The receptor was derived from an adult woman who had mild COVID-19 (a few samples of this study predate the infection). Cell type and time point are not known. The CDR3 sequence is CASRTMDGEAFF. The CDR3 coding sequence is TGTGCCAGCAGGACGATGGACGGTGAAGCTTTCTTT.